A single sample is the source of the 9 T cell receptor beta chains below, sequenced in a study of graft-versus-host responses after intestinal transplantation. Libraries were prepared by immunoSEQ multiplex PCR; TCRdb keeps only in-frame clonotypes and omits some of them. The table shows 43,000 or so clones, with approximately 92% occurring only once. Sample: PBMCs, taken around 27 months after a first intestinal transplant, on the day of a second. The receptors come from a human patient who received an intestinal transplant, so some T cells may come from the graft donor.

The chain uses TRBV30 and TRBJ2-3; 7 bases are shared with TRBD1. The junction had 1 base not matched to a gene; V was cut back by 0 bases and J by 7 bases. Germline-derived CDR1 and CDR2 are GTSNPN and SVGIG (reference sequence). This CDR3 has 12 residues. The CDR3 here is CAWSVDRYTQYF. CDR3 sequence (DNA): TGTGCCTGGAGTGTGGACAGGTATACGCAGTATTTT.

This chain's CDR3 is CASSELDGAEAFF. Written as DNA, the CDR3 is TGTGCCAGCAGCGAACTCGATGGGGCTGAAGCTTTCTTT. The V and J genes are TRBV9 and TRBJ1-1; D gene uncertain. The V gene's germline CDR1 is SGDLS and CDR2 YYNGEE. V gave up 3 bases and J gave up 6 bases, with 12 bases separating them. This CDR3 is 13 amino acids long.

The chain uses TRBV11-1 and TRBJ2-7; D not certain. The CDR3 totals 11 residues. Germline CDR1 SGHAT, CDR2 FQDESV (reference sequence). V lost 1 base and J lost 6, with 4 bases in between. CDR3 DNA: TGTGCCAGCAGCTTAGTCGGCGAGCAGTACTTC. Residues: CASSLVGEQYF.

This clone was counted once. The gene calls are TRBV10-2 and TRBJ1-1, with a possible D match to TRBD1 (5 bases). Trimming pared 4 bases from V and 4 bases from J, leaving 7 bases between. CDR1 and CDR2 from the germline V gene are WSHSY and SAAADI. This CDR3 region has 12 residues. CDR3 sequence reads: CASSGGGTEAFF. Here the CDR3 DNA reads TGCGCCAGCAGTGGGGGCGGCACTGAAGCTTTCTTT.

The V call is TRBV6-5, the J call TRBJ2-5; D is unresolved. The CDR3 extends over 14 amino acids. Germline V gene sequence: CDR1 MNHEY, CDR2 SVGAGI. Between the trimmed V and J ends, which lost 5 bases and 3 bases, there was a span of 13 bases. Here the CDR3 DNA reads TGTGCCAGCAGTCCCCGAACAGCCAAAGAGACCCAGTACTTC. Its protein is CASSPRTAKETQYF.

This sequence joins TRBV29-1 and TRBJ1-4; D is uncertain. Trimming cost V 3 bases and J 1 base, with 18 bases left between them. The germline V gene encodes CDR1 SQVTM and CDR2 ANQGSEA. CDR3 length: 17 residues. The DNA for the CDR3 is TGCAGCGTTGACTGCAGGATAAATGGGGTAACTAATGAAAAACTGTTTTTT. It specifies CSVDCRINGVTNEKLFF.

The chain employs TRBV30 and TRBJ2-7; 8 bases agree with TRBD2. CDR1 GTSNPN and CDR2 SVGIG come from the germline V gene (reference sequence). The CDR3 has 16 amino acids. Germline trimming cut 0 bases from V and 2 bases from J; bases unmatched to any gene: 9. In DNA, the CDR3 is TGTGCCTGGAGTGTTCCTAGCGGGTACTATCCCTACGAGCAGTACTTC. Translating it yields CAWSVPSGYYPYEQYF.

V and J are TRBV19 and TRBJ2-3, with a weak D call TRBD2 (5 bases). The ends were cut back, 6 bases at V and 4 bases at J, with 11 bases in the middle. CDR3 length equals 13 residues. Germline V gene sequence: CDR1 LNHDA, CDR2 SQIVND (reference sequence). CDR3 nucleotide sequence: TGTGCCAGTAGGGGGAGCGACCCAGATACGCAGTATTTT. Translating gives CASRGSDPDTQYF.

The chain couples TRBV18 to TRBJ2-7; D possibly uses TRBD1 or TRBD2 (5 bases each). This CDR3 has 16 amino acids. In germline, CDR1 is KGHSH, CDR2 LQKENI. V lost 0 bases and J lost 1, with 13 bases in between. CDR3 in DNA: TGTGCCAGCTCACCACCCCTCGGGGCAGCTTCCTACGAGCAGTACTTC. Encoded protein: CASSPPLGAASYEQYF.